The 21 T cell receptor beta chains in this list originate from one sample, sequenced in a study of vaccination effects on CD4 cells after COVID-19 (dated by TCRdb to 2021 to 2024). In the ViraFEST assay, PBMC were stimulated with viral peptide pools, and antigen-specific CD4+ T cell clonotypes were then identified by expansion using TCR sequencing. After 10 to 11 days of culture, CD4+ T cells were isolated with the EasySep CD4+ T cell isolation kit. Two doses of either the BNT162b2 or the mRNA-1273 mRNA SARS-CoV-2 vaccine were administered to participants. The method was the immunoSEQ multiplex PCR assay. TCRdb mirrors the immuneACCESS table, restricted to in-frame sequences. Some clones are absent from its copies; in checked studies, under half trace to an unresolved V gene, and the reason for the others is unknown. Here the sample has some 70,000 clones; about 86% occur a single time. Approximately 1.2% of the sample rests with the top ten.

No antigen has been identified for these receptors. The source was CD4+ T cells from PBMCs cultured with HCoV-229E spike peptides, collected after COVID-19 vaccination. What the cell subset or site label conveys for this sample: HCoV-229E spike overlapping peptide pool stimulation. Receptor source: a human donor who received a COVID-19 vaccine.

The rearrangement joins TRBV19 to TRBJ1-6; 8 bases are shared with TRBD1. With V trimmed by 5 bases and J by 10 bases, 4 bases remained unmatched. The CDR3 is 13 residues long. From germline, CDR1 is LNHDA and CDR2 SQIVND (reference sequence). The CDR3 here is CASSPTGESPLHF. The CDR3 DNA reads TGTGCCAGTAGTCCGACAGGGGAATCACCCCTCCACTTT.

The chain joins TRBV6-5 to TRBJ1-6; D unclear. Trimming removed 6 bases from V and 4 bases from J, with 13 bases in between. Germline-derived CDR1 and CDR2 are MNHEY and SVGAGI. The CDR3 contains 15 residues. The CDR3 nucleotides are TGTGCCAGCAGACCCGGGAGTCCTTATAATTCACCCCTCCACTTT. Translating gives CASRPGSPYNSPLHF.

The CDR3 is CASSLAGSVPGELFF. CDR3 nucleotide sequence: TGTGCCAGCAGCTTAGCAGGGAGCGTCCCCGGGGAGCTGTTTTTT. J is TRBJ2-2 and V is TRBV7-2; D might be TRBD2 (5 bases). Per germline, CDR1 SGHTA and CDR2 FQGNSA. Trimming shortened V by 0 bases and J by 6 bases, and 11 bases separated the two germline ends. This CDR3 spans 15 amino acids.

The rearrangement joins TRBV9 to TRBJ1-1; 7 bases map to TRBD1. CDR1 and CDR2 (germline): SGDLS, YYNGEE. The V segment lost 4 bases and the J segment 4 bases; nucleotides outside the gene matches: 10. The CDR3 is 15 amino acids. This chain's CDR3 is CASSLRTGDRTEAFF. CDR3 in DNA: TGTGCCAGCAGCTTACGGACAGGAGACCGCACTGAAGCTTTCTTT.

The rearrangement links TRBV5-1 to TRBJ2-3, with a possible D match to TRBD2 (7 bases). The CDR3 runs 15 residues. Trimming removed 3 bases from V and 5 bases from J, with 16 bases in between. Per germline, CDR1 SGHRS and CDR2 YFSETQ. The CDR3 DNA is TGCGCCAGCAGCTCGGGGGGCCCCGGTCTAGATACGCAGTATTTT. Amino acids: CASSSGGPGLDTQYF.

The chain recombines TRBV7-3 with TRBJ2-2; 8 positions agree with TRBD1. There are 15 residues in the CDR3. CDR1 is SGHTA, CDR2 FQGTGA, per germline. Germline trimming cut 5 bases from V and 4 bases from J; bases unmatched to any gene: 6. The CDR3 protein is CASSTDRGRTGELFF. CDR3 nucleotides: TGTGCCAGCAGCACCGACAGGGGACGCACCGGGGAGCTGTTTTTT.

A single count supports this clone. The rearrangement uses TRBV5-6 and TRBJ2-3; D is possibly TRBD2 (6 bases). Germline V gives CDR1 SGHDT, CDR2 YYEEEE. The ends were cut back, 0 bases at V and 5 bases at J, with 19 bases in the middle. CDR3 size: 17 residues. CDR3 loop: CASSLGAQGLLVDTQYF. The CDR3 DNA reads as TGTGCCAGCAGCTTGGGGGCCCAGGGACTTCTCGTAGATACGCAGTATTTT.

The chain links TRBV4-1 to TRBJ2-3; 7 bases fit TRBD2. This CDR3 spans 16 amino acids. CDR1 is MGHRA and CDR2 is YSYEKL in the germline V gene. After removal of 3 bases from V and 4 bases from J, the junction contained 10 bases not matched to a gene. CDR3 nucleotides: TGCGCCAGCAGCCAGGCCCTAGCGGTTGTCCCAGATACGCAGTATTTT. Encoded protein: CASSQALAVVPDTQYF.

This rearrangement joins TRBV10-2 to TRBJ2-3; TRBD2 aligns across 14 bases. Losses at the gene ends were 4 bases for V and 0 bases for J; bases not matched to a gene: 6. Germline values: CDR1 WSHSY, CDR2 SAAADI. The CDR3 is 18 residues long. The CDR3 DNA follows: TGCGCCAGCAGTGTCGGGACTAGCGGGGGCCGTAGCACAGATACGCAGTATTTT. It translates to CASSVGTSGGRSTDTQYF.

This clone was recorded once. The chain has TRBV5-8 and TRBJ2-7; D not certain. V shed 3 bases and J shed 4 bases, with 5 bases lying between them. Germline CDR1 is SGHTS and CDR2 is YDEGEE. The CDR3 has 11 residues. CDR3 DNA: TGTGCCAGCAGCTACCGATACGAGCAGTACGTC. Protein product: CASSYRYEQYV.

This clone was seen only a few times. This chain uses TRBV5-5 with TRBJ1-6, with 9 bases aligning to TRBD1. After removal of 5 bases from V and 10 bases from J, the junction contained 7 bases not matched to a gene. Germline CDR1 and CDR2: SGHKS and YYEKEE (reference sequence). The CDR3 totals 14 residues. CDR3: CASRRTGDRSPLHF. The CDR3, as DNA: TGTGCCAGCAGGCGGACAGGGGATCGATCACCCCTCCACTTT.

This clone turned up a few times. The gene calls are TRBV19 and TRBJ1-2, with 10 bases identical to TRBD1. CDR1 is LNHDA, CDR2 SQIVND, per germline (reference sequence). Germline trimming cut 8 bases from V and 3 bases from J; bases unmatched to any gene: 12. The CDR3 consists of 16 residues. The CDR3 sequence is CASGKGQGRGDYGYTF. CDR3 bases: TGTGCCAGTGGAAAGGGACAGGGGAGAGGTGACTATGGCTACACCTTC.

The CDR3 region is CSAVSGNGYTF. CDR3 DNA sequence: TGCAGTGCTGTGAGTGGTAATGGCTACACCTTC. This rearrangement joins TRBV20-1 to TRBJ1-2; unclear D gene. The CDR3 has 11 amino acids. Germline V gene sequence: CDR1 DFQATT, CDR2 SNEGSKA (reference sequence). Trimming stripped 5 bases from V and 6 bases from J, with 10 bases between.

The chain links TRBV5-1 to TRBJ2-3; perhaps TRBD2 as D (6 bases). V was shortened by 3 bases and J by 2 bases, with 13 bases between the two germline ends. Per germline, CDR1 SGHRS and CDR2 YFSETQ. This CDR3 has 15 amino acids. CDR3 in amino acids: CASSSGTLNTDTQYF. The CDR3 DNA reads as TGCGCCAGCAGCTCTGGGACTTTAAACACAGATACGCAGTATTTT.

The chain has TRBV2 and TRBJ2-4; D is undetermined. Trimming left V 3 bases short and J 3 bases short, with 9 bases between. The CDR3 sequence is 14 residues long. The germline CDR1 and CDR2 sequences are SNHLY and FYNNEI. CDR3 coding DNA: TGTGCCAGCAGTGACAGGATGGTCAAAAACATTCAGTACTTC. This sequence encodes CASSDRMVKNIQYF.

This chain connects TRBV20-1 to TRBJ1-1; no clear D. The CDR3 loop spans 13 amino acids. Trimming shortened V by 3 bases and J by 0 bases, and 8 bases separated the two germline ends. CDR1 is DFQATT and CDR2 is SNEGSKA in the germline V gene (reference sequence). This CDR3 reads CSASRQLNTEAFF. The CDR3 nucleotides read TGCAGTGCTAGTCGGCAGCTGAACACTGAAGCTTTCTTT.

The V gene is TRBV7-6, the J gene TRBJ2-3, with D possibly TRBD1 on 6 matching bases. The CDR3 has 17 residues. Per germline, CDR1 SGHVS and CDR2 FNYEAQ. V lost 5 bases and J lost 3, with 21 bases in between. The CDR3 is CASSELTGIGGTDTQYF. In DNA form, the CDR3 reads TGTGCCAGCAGCGAACTTACAGGGATAGGTGGGACAGATACGCAGTATTTT.

This chain connects TRBV5-1 to TRBJ2-2; weak D call: TRBD1 (6 bases). Germline V gene lookup returns CDR1 SGHRS and CDR2 YFSETQ. V was pared by 6 bases and J by 6 bases, with 15 bases between. The CDR3 sequence is 14 residues long. The CDR3 sequence: CASNTLTGPGELFF. In DNA, the CDR3 is TGCGCCAGCAACACCCTAACAGGGCCCGGGGAGCTGTTTTTT.

The chain carries TRBV29-1 and TRBJ2-1, with D perhaps matching TRBD1 (5 bases). Trimming cost V 3 bases and J 7 bases, with 16 bases left between them. The CDR3 is made up of 14 amino acids. CDR1 is SQVTM, CDR2 ANQGSEA, per germline. This CDR3 reads CSVEGRVGVNEQFF. The CDR3 nucleotides are TGCAGCGTTGAGGGCAGGGTAGGGGTGAATGAGCAGTTCTTC.

This clone was observed a handful of times. This chain connects TRBV30 to TRBJ1-5; D not resolved. CDR1 and CDR2 (germline): GTSNPN, SVGIG (reference sequence). This CDR3 comprises 12 residues. V was trimmed by 2 bases and J by 4 bases, leaving 6 bases between them. CDR3 loop: CAWSLRNQPQHF. DNA of the CDR3: TGTGCCTGGAGTCTGCGAAATCAGCCCCAGCATTTT.

CDR3 residues: CASGEGRFIANYGYTF. For the CDR3, the DNA is TGTGCCAGCGGAGAAGGGAGGTTCATTGCTAACTATGGCTACACCTTC. This chain links TRBV6-1 with TRBJ1-2; no definite D call. Deletions cut 8 bases from V and 0 bases from J, with 19 bases between. CDR3 size: 16 residues. Germline V CDR1 and CDR2: MNHNS, SASEGT.